These T cell receptor beta chains were read from a single sample in a study of Graves' ophthalmopathy and Graves' hyperthyroidism. TCRdb re-analysed the multiplex PCR reads in MiXCR, keeping a single row per CDR3 protein. Here the sample spans roughly 400,000 distinct CDR3 sequences, less than 20% being singletons. Sequences were obtained from peripheral blood. These receptors were obtained from a young woman with stable Graves' hyperthyroidism. CDR3s include the opening cysteine and the closing phenylalanine or tryptophan. Fields, in order: D gene, J gene, clone size, V gene, CDR3 protein, CDR3 DNA. The D gene is left open where the match is weak. Expanded clones get a size class; other rows say once, few or many, or leave the size out.

D: TRBD2
J: TRBJ2-3
size: few
V: TRBV20-1
CDR3: CSARDPLAESTDTQYF
DNA: TGCAGTGCTAGAGATCCACTAGCGGAAAGCACAGATACGCAGTATTTT

D: TRBD1
J: TRBJ1-1
size: many
V: TRBV10-1
CDR3: CASSVEQGLDTEAFF
DNA: TGCGCCAGCAGTGTGGAACAGGGGTTGGACACTGAAGCTTTCTTT

D: -
J: TRBJ1-2
size: -
V: TRBV6-1
CDR3: CARTKGGPTYGYTF
DNA: TGTGCCAGGACTAAGGGGGGGCCGACATATGGCTACACCTTC

D: -
J: TRBJ1-2
size: many
V: TRBV6-5
CDR3: CASSSRDRMGYTF
DNA: TGTGCCAGCAGTTCTCGTGACAGGATGGGCTACACCTTC

D: -
J: TRBJ1-1
size: many
V: TRBV27
CDR3: CASSELRQAGRYEAFF
DNA: TGTGCCAGCAGCGAGCTACGACAGGCCGGCCGCTATGAAGCTTTCTTT

D: TRBD1
J: TRBJ1-2
size: many
V: TRBV12-3/TRBV12-4
CDR3: CASRIGTANYGYTF
DNA: TGTGCCAGCAGGATTGGGACAGCTAACTATGGCTACACCTTC

D: TRBD1
J: TRBJ2-7
size: -
V: TRBV5-6
CDR3: CASSLGQGARFTYEQYF
DNA: TGTGCCAGCAGCTTGGGGCAGGGGGCGCGATTCACCTACGAGCAGTACTTC

D: TRBD1
J: TRBJ1-2
size: -
V: TRBV5-1
CDR3: CASSARGTVSASGPYGYTF
DNA: TGCGCCAGCAGCGCCCGGGGGACAGTTTCAGCTAGCGGACCTTATGGTTACACCTTC

D: -
J: TRBJ2-2
size: many
V: TRBV11-2
CDR3: CASSVEVATGELFF
DNA: TGTGCCAGCAGCGTCGAGGTGGCTACCGGGGAGCTGTTTTTT

D: -
J: TRBJ2-7
size: -
V: TRBV12-3/TRBV12-4
CDR3: CASSLAGGPSDEQYF
DNA: TGTGCCAGCAGTTTAGCGGGGGGGCCGAGCGACGAGCAGTACTTC